Below are 2 T cell receptor beta chains sequenced from a single sample in a study of blood T cells in healthy people across ages. Primers used in a second PCR of about 6 to 11 cycles were a sample-barcoded 5' primer and a J-beta primer mix. Via MiXCR, TCRdb re-called the 5' RACE reads, giving one row per CDR3 protein. Here the sample spans roughly 1 million distinct CDR3 sequences, less than 25% being singletons. A further study also used this sample, focusing on T cells of mothers and their children.

Sequenced sample: blood. The origin of the receptors is a girl aged 2-10 years in good health.

The chain recombines TRBV12-5 with TRBJ2-3, with a possible D match to TRBD2 (6 bases). The CDR3 consists of 14 residues. The V end was cut by 4 bases, the J end by 4 bases, with 12 bases between. Germline CDR1 and CDR2: LGHNT and FRNRAP. CDR3 sequence (DNA): TGTGCTAGTGGTTCCCTCGGGAGATCAGATACGCAGTATTTT. Translation: CASGSLGRSDTQYF.

About this clonotype: A junction boundary mismatches the germline segment, possibly from a read error. The chain joins TRBV6-1 to TRBJ1-2; D gene uncertain. Germline-derived CDR1 and CDR2 are MNHNS and SASEGT. CDR3 length: 15 amino acids. CDR3 in amino acids: CASSEARTSNYGYIF. CDR3 nucleotide sequence: TGTGCCAGCAGTGAAGCGAGGACGAGCAACTATGGCTACATCTTC.